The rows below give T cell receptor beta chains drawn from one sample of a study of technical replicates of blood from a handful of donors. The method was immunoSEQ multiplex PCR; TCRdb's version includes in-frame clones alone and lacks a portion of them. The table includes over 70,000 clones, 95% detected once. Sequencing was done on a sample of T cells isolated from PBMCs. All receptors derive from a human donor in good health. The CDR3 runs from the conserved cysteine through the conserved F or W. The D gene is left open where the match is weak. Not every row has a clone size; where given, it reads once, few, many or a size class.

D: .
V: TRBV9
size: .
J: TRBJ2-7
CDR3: CASSVGSEQYF
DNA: TGTGCCAGCAGCGTAGGGAGCGAGCAGTACTTC

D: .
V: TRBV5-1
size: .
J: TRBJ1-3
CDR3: CASSLEGWTDTIYF
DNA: TGCGCCAGCAGCTTGGAGGGGTGGACAGACACCATATATTTT

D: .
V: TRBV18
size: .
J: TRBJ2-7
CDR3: CASSQWATPNEQYF
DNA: TGTGCCAGCTCCCAATGGGCCACCCCCAACGAGCAGTACTTC

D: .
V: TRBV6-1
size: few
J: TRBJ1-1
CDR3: CASSAQQGYPEAFF
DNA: TGTGCCAGCAGTGCCCAACAGGGTTACCCTGAAGCTTTCTTT

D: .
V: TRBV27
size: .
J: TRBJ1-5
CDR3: CASSPMADQPQHF
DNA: TGTGCCAGCAGTCCGATGGCGGATCAGCCCCAGCATTTT

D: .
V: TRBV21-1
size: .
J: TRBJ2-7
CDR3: CARMLAGGSPFRFYEQYF
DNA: TGTGCCAGGATGTTAGCGGGAGGTTCGCCCTTCCGTTTCTACGAGCAGTACTTC

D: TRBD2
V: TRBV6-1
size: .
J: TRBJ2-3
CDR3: CASVRTRLADTQYF
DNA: TGTGCCAGCGTGAGGACTAGATTAGCCGATACGCAGTATTTT

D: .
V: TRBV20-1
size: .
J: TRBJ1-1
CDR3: CSAGGYTEAFF
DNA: TGCAGTGCCGGCGGGTACACTGAAGCTTTCTTT

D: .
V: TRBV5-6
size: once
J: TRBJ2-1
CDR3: CASSLAFPHNEQFF
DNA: TGTGCCAGCAGCTTGGCCTTCCCCCACAATGAGCAGTTCTTC

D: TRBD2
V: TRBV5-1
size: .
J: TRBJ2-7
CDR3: CASSAGGSLDEQYF
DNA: TGCGCCAGCAGTGCGGGCGGGAGTCTCGACGAGCAGTACTTC

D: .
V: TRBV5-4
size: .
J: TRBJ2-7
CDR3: CASSLDEGAYEQYF
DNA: TGTGCCAGCAGCTTGGATGAGGGAGCCTACGAGCAGTACTTC

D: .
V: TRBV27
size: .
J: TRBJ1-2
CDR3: CASSLNSPGGNYGYTF
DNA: TGTGCCAGCAGTTTAAACAGCCCGGGAGGGAACTATGGCTACACCTTC

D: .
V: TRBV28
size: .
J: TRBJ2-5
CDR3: CASSLRQPQETQYF
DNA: TGTGCCAGCAGTTTGCGACAGCCTCAAGAGACCCAGTACTTC

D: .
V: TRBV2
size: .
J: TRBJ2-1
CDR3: CASRPTSSSYNEQFF
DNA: TGTGCCAGCAGACCAACTAGCAGCTCCTACAATGAGCAGTTCTTC

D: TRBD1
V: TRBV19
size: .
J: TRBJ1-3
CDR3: CASNSKDREPGNTIYF
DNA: TGTGCCAGTAACAGCAAGGACAGGGAGCCTGGAAACACCATATATTTT

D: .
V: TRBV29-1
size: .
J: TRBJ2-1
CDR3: CSVEDPKRRGYNEQFF
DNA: TGCAGCGTTGAAGATCCAAAGAGGAGGGGTTACAATGAGCAGTTCTTC

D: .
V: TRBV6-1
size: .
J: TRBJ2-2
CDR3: CATSRDPTGELFF
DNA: TGTGCCACCTCTAGAGACCCCACCGGGGAGCTGTTTTTT

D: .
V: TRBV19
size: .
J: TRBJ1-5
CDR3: CASSIDPTGTQPQHF
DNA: TGTGCCAGTAGTATAGATCCGACAGGAACTCAGCCCCAGCATTTT

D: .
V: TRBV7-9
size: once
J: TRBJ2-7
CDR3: CASSPTGPNSYEQYF
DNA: TGTGCCAGCAGCCCAACAGGGCCCAACTCCTACGAGCAGTACTTC